A single sample is the source of the 32 T cell receptor beta chains below, sequenced in a study of tumor-infiltrating lymphocytes in primary liver carcinoma. Priming with a constant-region primer yielded TCR beta cDNA from 450 to 600 ng total RNA. Three nested multiplex PCR rounds, a slightly modified ARM-PCR method, built the TCR beta libraries. TRBV1-TRBV30 forward primers and a C-beta reverse primer were used in the first two PCR rounds, which each ran for approximately 11 cycles. Each CDR3 protein is one row after TCRdb ran MiXCR on the multiplex PCR reads. The data contain 330,000 or so distinct CDR3 sequences, around three fifths of them singletons. Unsorted whole blood supplied the RNA, and germline DNA was extracted too. Sequenced material: peripheral blood. Receptors originate from a man aged 35 to 55 with primary liver carcinoma and hepatitis B virus infection.

With regard to this clonotype: One end of the junction fails to match germline, which may point to a read error. The chain links TRBV6-1 to TRBJ2-3; TRBD2 matches 13 bases. The CDR3 loop spans 16 amino acids. From germline, CDR1 is MNHNS and CDR2 SASEGT. The CDR3 region has the DNA TGTACCAGCATTTTAACTAGCGGGAGGGCCGCGGATACGCAGTATTTT. Translating it yields CTSILTSGRAADTQYF.

V gene TRBV29-1 combines with J gene TRBJ2-4; 8 bases map to TRBD2. The CDR3 covers 19 residues. Germline CDR1 reads SQVTM; CDR2 reads ANQGSEA. V lost 2 bases, J lost 3 bases, and 18 bases stayed unmatched. DNA for the CDR3: TGCAGCGTTGAAATGGGACTAGTGGGAGGACTCGGGGTCAAAAACATTCAGTACTTC. Amino acids: CSVEMGLVGGLGVKNIQYF.

Remarks on this clonotype: Possible read error: a much larger clone is one base away. The genes are TRBV6-5 and TRBJ2-3, with TRBD2 identical over 7 bases. This CDR3 has 16 amino acids. The V segment lost 6 bases and the J segment 4 bases; nucleotides outside the gene matches: 13. Germline lookup yields CDR1 MNHEY and CDR2 SVGAGI. CDR3 amino acids: CASRNTLASSSDTQYF. The CDR3 DNA reads as TGTGCCAGCAGGAACACACTAGCGTCTAGCTCAGATACGCAGTATTTT.

Remarks on this clonotype: Mismatch with germline at one junction end may stem from a read error. The rearrangement uses TRBV29-1 and TRBJ2-1, with TRBD2 as a possible D gene (5 bases). CDR3 length equals 13 residues. From germline, CDR1 is SQVTM and CDR2 ANQGSEA. The CDR3 DNA sequence: TGCGGCGTTGCCTTCCTTGATGGGAGTGAGCAGTTCTTC. Translating gives CGVAFLDGSEQFF.

The V call is TRBV12-5, the J call TRBJ1-1; 7 bases are a match to TRBD1. J gave up 11 bases and V 7 bases, and 16 bases lay outside the gene matches. Germline lookup yields CDR1 LGHNT and CDR2 FRNRAP. The CDR3 runs 14 residues. CDR3 region: CASALQTGAQEAFF. In nucleotides, the CDR3 is TGTGCTAGTGCGTTACAAACAGGGGCTCAGGAGGCTTTCTTT.

V is TRBV7-9 and J is TRBJ2-1; 13 bases agree with TRBD2. After removal of 6 bases from V and 7 bases from J, the junction contained 6 bases not matched to a gene. The germline V gene has CDR1 SEHNR and CDR2 FQNEAQ (reference sequence). The CDR3 is made up of 15 amino acids. For the CDR3, the DNA is TGTGCCAGCAGACCGGGACTAGCGGGATCAAATGAGCAGTTCTTC. Its protein is CASRPGLAGSNEQFF.

Concerning this clonotype: The CDR3 ends on some other residue instead of the conserved phenylalanine or tryptophan, so this is likely a read error. The chain couples TRBV5-1 to TRBJ2-3; D uncertain. Trimming removed 5 bases at V and 0 bases at J, with 7 bases between. Germline values: CDR1 SGHRS, CDR2 YFSETQ. The CDR3 totals 13 residues. The CDR3 nucleotides read TGCGCCAGCAGGGCCACTAGCACAGATACGCAGTATCTT. As protein: CASRATSTDTQYL.

This chain uses TRBV2 with TRBJ1-4, with a weak D call TRBD1 (5 bases). The V gene's germline CDR1 is SNHLY and CDR2 FYNNEI. V was trimmed by 5 bases and J by 0 bases, leaving 10 bases between them. CDR3 length: 15 residues. CDR3 sequence (DNA): TGTGCCAGCAGTTCTCAGGGTGCAACTAATGAAAAACTGTTTTTT. This gives the protein CASSSQGATNEKLFF.

In regard to this clonotype: A much more abundant neighbour one base away suggests this may be a read error. The chain links TRBV5-6 to TRBJ2-7, with D perhaps TRBD1 or TRBD2 (5 bases each). The V end lost 7 bases, the J end lost 2 bases, and 16 bases lay between the germline ends. The germline V gene has CDR1 SGHDT and CDR2 YYEEEE. This CDR3 region has 14 residues. The DNA for the CDR3 is TGTGCCAGCGCCCGGGGCCAGGAGACCTACGAGCAGTACTTC. This gives the protein CASARGQETYEQYF.

This sequence joins TRBV9 and TRBJ1-1, with D unresolved. Looked up from germline, CDR1 is SGDLS and CDR2 is YYNGEE. The V end was cut by 4 bases, the J end by 3 bases, with 10 bases between. The CDR3 sequence is 13 residues long. The CDR3 spells CASSPRTDTEAFF. CDR3 nucleotide sequence: TGTGCCAGCAGCCCCCGGACCGACACTGAAGCTTTCTTT.

For this clonotype: One base away lies a much larger clone, so this may be a sequencing read error. The chain is built from TRBV5-4 and TRBJ2-7; TRBD1 matches 7 bases. CDR1 is SGHNT, CDR2 YYREEE, per germline (reference sequence). CDR3 length equals 15 residues. J lost 5 bases, V lost 5 bases, and 13 bases had no gene match. CDR3: CASRENRHRGDEQYF. DNA for the CDR3: TGTGCCAGCAGAGAAAACCGGCACAGGGGCGACGAGCAGTACTTC.

This clonotype came up many times. CDR3 sequence (DNA): TGCAGCGTGCCTTGGCCGGGGGGGATATACAATGAGCAGTTCTTC. Its translation: CSVPWPGGIYNEQFF. The chain joins TRBV29-1 to TRBJ2-1; 8 bases line up with TRBD2. The CDR3 is made up of 15 amino acids. V lost 6 bases, J lost 4 bases, and 11 bases stayed unmatched. CDR1 SQVTM and CDR2 ANQGSEA come from the germline V gene.

Many counts were recorded for this clonotype. V is TRBV6-1 and J is TRBJ2-3; 8 nucleotides agree with TRBD1. After removal of 8 bases from V and 6 bases from J, the junction contained 10 bases not matched to a gene. The CDR3 has 14 residues. CDR1 MNHNS and CDR2 SASEGT come from the germline V gene. CDR3 amino acids: CASPKGGQEDTQYF. CDR3 nucleotide sequence: TGTGCCAGCCCCAAAGGGGGACAGGAGGATACGCAGTATTTT.

This chain joins TRBV7-9 and TRBJ2-5; D not resolved. V was shortened by 1 base and J by 5 bases, with 14 bases between the two germline ends. The V gene's germline CDR1 is SEHNR and CDR2 FQNEAQ (reference sequence). CDR3 length: 15 amino acids. The CDR3 spells CASSLVNISTETQYF. The CDR3 nucleotides read TGTGCCAGCAGCTTAGTCAACATAAGCACGGAGACCCAGTACTTC.

This clonotype was recorded a few times. J is TRBJ2-2 and V is TRBV4-2; D is unclear. The germline gives CDR1 LGHNA, CDR2 YNFKEQ. This CDR3 spans 15 amino acids. The germline V and J ends were trimmed by 1 base and 5 bases, with 11 bases remaining between them. CDR3 loop: CASSQGTEATGELFF. DNA for the CDR3: TGTGCCAGCAGCCAAGGTACCGAGGCTACCGGGGAGCTGTTTTTT.

This clonotype was observed a handful of times. The CDR3 sequence is CASRSGTEVADTQYF. Here the CDR3 DNA reads TGTGCCAGCAGATCCGGGACAGAGGTGGCAGATACGCAGTATTTT. J is TRBJ2-3 and V is TRBV6-5, with 7 bases that match TRBD1. This CDR3 is 15 amino acids long. Germline values: CDR1 MNHEY, CDR2 SVGAGI. The V and J ends lost 6 bases and 4 bases, in that order; junction bases with no gene match: 10.

J is TRBJ1-5 and V is TRBV19; a possible D gene is TRBD1 (6 bases). The CDR3 has 17 amino acids. Trimming cost V 5 bases and J 2 bases, with 19 bases left between them. Germline CDR1 and CDR2: LNHDA and SQIVND (reference sequence). CDR3 amino acids: CASSRSSGTPGNQPQHF. DNA of the CDR3: TGTGCCAGTAGTCGTTCTTCCGGGACACCCGGCAATCAGCCCCAGCATTTT.

This clonotype was counted many times. The rearrangement links TRBV11-2 to TRBJ2-7; D is possibly TRBD1 (5 bases). The V and J ends lost 0 bases and 3 bases respectively, with 12 bases between them. Per the germline V gene, CDR1 is SGHAT and CDR2 is FQNNGV. The CDR3 extends over 15 amino acids. In DNA, the CDR3 is TGTGCCAGCAGCTTAGACCCTACAGGTTACTACGAGCAGTACTTC. This codes for CASSLDPTGYYEQYF. Based on the CDR3 plus reference TRBV11-2 and TRBJ2-7, the full variable domain is EAGVAQSPRYKIIEKRQSVAFWCNPISGHATLYWYQQILGQGPKLLIQFQNNGVVDDSQLPKDRFSAERLKGVDSTLKIQPAKLEDSAVYLCASSLDPTGYYEQYFGPGTRLTVT.

In this sample, this clonotype turned up many times. The V and J genes are TRBV29-1 and TRBJ2-1, with 12 nucleotides matching TRBD2. In germline, CDR1 is SQVTM, CDR2 ANQGSEA. Germline trimming cut 4 bases from V and 0 bases from J; bases unmatched to any gene: 4. This CDR3 contains 16 residues. The CDR3 DNA reads TGCAGCGTTGGACTAGCGGGAGCCTCCTCCTACAATGAGCAGTTCTTC. This translates into CSVGLAGASSYNEQFF.

For this clonotype: A read error is possible here, since a much larger clone lies one base away. The V call is TRBV5-6, the J call TRBJ1-1; unclear D gene. The germline gives CDR1 SGHDT, CDR2 YYEEEE. The CDR3 loop spans 14 amino acids. The germline V and J ends were trimmed by 8 bases and 11 bases, with 25 bases remaining between them. The CDR3 DNA reads as TGTGCCAGTGCAGATCATCGACGGGCTATACGGGCTTTCTTT. It is translated as CASADHRRAIRAFF. The complete variable domain, with remaining parts taken from reference TRBV5-6 and TRBJ1-1, reads DAGVTQSPTHLIKTRGQQVTLRCSPKSGHDTVSWYQQALGQGPQFIFQYYEEEERQRGNFPDRFSGHQFPNYSSELNVNALLLGDSALYLCASADHRRAIRAFFGQGTRLTVV.

There are many counts of this clonotype. V gene TRBV10-3 combines with J gene TRBJ2-1; D gene unclear. The CDR3 runs 16 residues. V lost 0 bases, J lost 8 bases, and 17 bases lay in between. The germline CDR1 and CDR2 sequences are ENHRY and SYGVKD. The CDR3 DNA reads as TGTGCCATCAGTGAGTCGAAGGCTAGATCTACGGATGAGCAGTTCTTC. Its translation is CAISESKARSTDEQFF.

Concerning this clonotype itself: Since no conserved phenylalanine or tryptophan closes the CDR3, a read error is the likely cause. The DNA is omitted, as the CDR3 cannot be located on it reliably, and the CDR3 follows TCRdb's listing. The rearrangement joins TRBV5-4 to TRBJ1-1. Germline CDR1 is SGHNT and CDR2 is YYREEE (reference sequence). The CDR3 contains 14 residues when both ends are counted. The CDR3 loop is CASSLARANTEAFY.

With regard to this clonotype: This clone may be a read error of a much larger clone one base away. The chain carries TRBV28 and TRBJ2-7; TRBD2 matches 11 bases. Germline values: CDR1 MDHEN, CDR2 SYDVKM. The length of the CDR3 is 15 residues. For the CDR3, the DNA is TGTGCCAGCAGGATAATGACTAGCGGGGCCTACGAGCAGTGCTTC. Its protein is CASRIMTSGAYEQCF.

With respect to this clonotype: A read error may be the cause here, since a much bigger clone is one base away. The chain carries TRBV6-1 and TRBJ1-1; D ambiguous. Germline V lookup: CDR1 MNHNS, CDR2 SASEGT. The CDR3 runs 13 residues. The CDR3 loop is CASSQTGNTGAFF. CDR3 DNA: TGTGCCAGCAGTCAGACTGGGAACACTGGAGCTTTCTTT.

The count of this clonotype is one. The junction departs from the called germline gene at one end, perhaps through a read error. This chain uses TRBV5-5 with TRBJ2-3; D may be TRBD2 (5 bases). Germline CDR1 and CDR2: SGHKS and YYEKEE (reference sequence). The CDR3 runs 16 residues. The CDR3 here is CAGSLSAAARTDTQYF. The CDR3, as DNA: TGTGCCGGCAGCCTGTCGGCAGCGGCTAGGACAGATACGCAGTATTTT.

The chain links TRBV5-4 to TRBJ2-4; 8 bases line up with TRBD1. V lost 3 bases and J lost 1; bases outside the gene matches: 6. This CDR3 is built from 16 residues. Germline assignment: CDR1 SGHNT and CDR2 YYREEE (reference sequence). Written as DNA, the CDR3 is TGTGCCAGCAGCTCCCAGGGGGCGCGGGCCAAAAACATTCAGTACTTC. Its translation: CASSSQGARAKNIQYF.

V is TRBV6-2 or TRBV6-3 and J is TRBJ2-7; TRBD2 matches at 14 bases. CDR1 and CDR2 (germline): MNHEY, SVGEGT. With 10 bases clipped from V and 5 bases from J, the junction kept 13 bases outside the gene matches. This CDR3 has 16 residues. Written as DNA, the CDR3 is TGTGCCATCAGCGGGACTAGCGGGAGCGCCAAGGACGAGCAGTACTTC. Translation gives CAISGTSGSAKDEQYF.

Worth noting for this clonotype: Compared with germline, one end of the junction differs, possibly owing to a read error. The chain is built from TRBV12-3 or TRBV12-4 and TRBJ2-5, with D perhaps TRBD1 or TRBD2 (5 bases each). This CDR3 has 13 amino acids. The CDR3 region has the DNA TGTGCCAGCAGTTTCCAGCGGTTGGGGACCCGGTACTTC. This encodes CASSFQRLGTRYF.

A note on this clonotype: This could be a read error, since a much larger clone is one nucleotide away. The chain has TRBV6-5 and TRBJ2-2; D possibly corresponds to TRBD1 (5 bases). Trimming left V 4 bases short and J 3 bases short, with 9 bases between. The CDR3 runs to 14 residues. CDR1 and CDR2 (germline): MNHEY, SVGAGI. CDR3 DNA: TGTGCCAGCAGTTTGACAGTGGACACCGGGGAGCTGTTTTTT. This gives the protein CASSLTVDTGELFF.

The chain is built from TRBV4-2 and TRBJ2-1; no definite D call. The length of the CDR3 is 14 residues. CDR1 LGHNA and CDR2 YNFKEQ come from the germline V gene. CDR3 protein: CSSSLVHSDNEQFF. The CDR3, as DNA: TGTAGCAGCAGCCTAGTGCACAGCGACAATGAGCAGTTCTTC.

In regard to this clonotype: Since a much larger clone is just one base distant, this may be a read error. The chain links TRBV4-1 to TRBJ2-7; tentatively, D is TRBD1 (6 bases). In germline, CDR1 is MGHRA, CDR2 YSYEKL. Trimming pared 0 bases from V and 6 bases from J, leaving 15 bases between. The CDR3 is 15 residues long. In DNA, the CDR3 is TGCGCCAGCAGCCAAGAACCGCCACAGGGTGTCGAGCAGTACTTC. Its protein product is CASSQEPPQGVEQYF.

The chain has TRBV10-3 and TRBJ2-3, with TRBD1 as a possible D gene (6 bases). Germline V gene sequence: CDR1 ENHRY, CDR2 SYGVKD. The CDR3 has 14 amino acids. V gave up 5 bases and J gave up 2 bases, with 11 bases separating them. CDR3 DNA sequence: TGTGCCATCAGTAGGGACAATGTCACAGATACGCAGTATTTT. It translates to CAISRDNVTDTQYF.